These T cell receptor beta chains were read from a single sample in a study of cytomegalovirus exposure and HLA in healthy donors. Here immunoSEQ multiplex PCR was the method, and the copy in TCRdb shows in-frame clones only, minus some. The table records under 150,000 clones, roughly 83% of them present only once. The sequencing sample was made of PBMCs. All receptors derive from a girl aged 2 to 9 in good health and CMV-seronegative. Each CDR3 is given without its conserved first and last residue. The order of the fields is CDR3 protein, J gene, V gene.

cdr3_aa: ASSLVWRDMTGTYEQY; j_call: TRBJ2-7; v_call: TRBV7-2
cdr3_aa: ASSLRQGGGYT; j_call: TRBJ1-2; v_call: TRBV5-8
cdr3_aa: ASSQGLAVPYEQY; j_call: TRBJ2-7; v_call: TRBV4-2
cdr3_aa: ASSPGRVFNSPLH; j_call: TRBJ1-6; v_call: TRBV27
cdr3_aa: SVERLAGPTYEQY; j_call: TRBJ2-7; v_call: TRBV29-1
cdr3_aa: ATSRDNRGLEKLF; j_call: TRBJ1-4; v_call: TRBV15
cdr3_aa: AIRQGAGTEAF; j_call: TRBJ1-1; v_call: TRBV10-3
cdr3_aa: ASSPEGGYTEAF; j_call: TRBJ1-1; v_call: TRBV5-1
cdr3_aa: ASSSQYSNQPQH; j_call: TRBJ1-5; v_call: TRBV28
cdr3_aa: ASSEGPGNTEAF; j_call: TRBJ1-1; v_call: TRBV6-1
cdr3_aa: AISEGHRVGSYEQY; j_call: TRBJ2-7; v_call: TRBV10-3
cdr3_aa: ASSASFSPEAF; j_call: TRBJ1-1; v_call: TRBV7-9
cdr3_aa: ASSIDPPGGWNTEAF; j_call: TRBJ1-1; v_call: TRBV19
cdr3_aa: ASSKGQGYFQQY; j_call: TRBJ2-7; v_call: TRBV11-3
cdr3_aa: AWSVSSGGAYEQY; j_call: TRBJ2-7; v_call: TRBV30
cdr3_aa: ASSFTSGGAVALETQY; j_call: TRBJ2-5; v_call: TRBV11-2
cdr3_aa: ASSFTGRETQY; j_call: TRBJ2-5; v_call: TRBV5-6
cdr3_aa: ASSKRGGQYNEQF; j_call: TRBJ2-1; v_call: TRBV5-6
cdr3_aa: ASSLMGGSYEQY; j_call: TRBJ2-7; v_call: TRBV5-4
cdr3_aa: ASRIETGAVLGKAF; j_call: TRBJ1-1; v_call: TRBV19
cdr3_aa: ASSTGGPKGEQF; j_call: TRBJ2-1; v_call: TRBV18
cdr3_aa: ASTRARGHEQY; j_call: TRBJ2-7; v_call: TRBV6-5